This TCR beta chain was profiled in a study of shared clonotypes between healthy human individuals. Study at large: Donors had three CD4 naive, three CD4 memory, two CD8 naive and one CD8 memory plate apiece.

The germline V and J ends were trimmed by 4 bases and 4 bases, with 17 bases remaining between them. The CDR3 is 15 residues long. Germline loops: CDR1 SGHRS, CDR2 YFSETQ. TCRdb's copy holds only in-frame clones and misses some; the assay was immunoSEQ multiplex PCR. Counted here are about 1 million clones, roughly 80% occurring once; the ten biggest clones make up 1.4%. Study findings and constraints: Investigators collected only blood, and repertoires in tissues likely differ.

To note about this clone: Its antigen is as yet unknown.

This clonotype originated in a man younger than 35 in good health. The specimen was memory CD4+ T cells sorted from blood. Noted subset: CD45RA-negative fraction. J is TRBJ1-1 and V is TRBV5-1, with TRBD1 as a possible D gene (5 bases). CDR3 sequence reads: CASSPRERGGTEAFF. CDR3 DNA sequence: TGCGCCAGCAGCCCCCGGGAGAGGGGCGGCACTGAAGCTTTCTTT.